This paragraph reports one TCR beta chain. Its cognate antigen is unknown. The record originates from a study of cytomegalovirus exposure and HLA in healthy donors. Assay: immunoSEQ multiplex PCR; the TCRdb copy retains only in-frame clones and omits some. The sample lists tens of thousands of clones, around 81% occurring once. The CDR3 loop spans 12 amino acids. The V end was cut by 6 bases, the J end by 4 bases, with 7 bases between. Germline lookup yields CDR1 MDHEN and CDR2 SYDVKM. Donors were drawn from the approximately 130-subject validation cohort, separate from the approximately 680-subject first cohort. Study-wide points: The study put some 150 TCR beta chains on its list as cytomegalovirus-associated. The tendency of first-cohort TCR clusters to co-occur in the roughly 130 validation repertoires was the finding of a later analysis. With high specificity and sensitivity, the classifier reportedly diagnosed cytomegalovirus status.

Sequencing was carried out using PBMCs. The receptor was derived from a man younger than 45 in good health and CMV-seronegative. V is TRBV28 and J is TRBJ1-5; D unresolved. The chain's CDR3 is CASRGPNQPQHF. The CDR3 nucleotides read TGTGCCAGCAGGGGCCCGAATCAGCCCCAGCATTTT.